This TCR beta chain appears in the sequencing data of a study of shared clonotypes between healthy human individuals. General study results and limits: Apart from blood, nothing was sampled; tissue repertoires likely differ. At large depth, rarefaction still showed sorted-subset sequencing to be incomplete. An anticipated effect of sequencing depth on clonotype sharing among donors was recognized. In a handful of donors, 4.5% to 5.5% of naive CD4 clonotypes appeared in common.

Terminally differentiated effector memory CD45RA+ cells were excluded by CCR7 positive selection of CD45RO-negative cells. Trimming removed 5 bases at V and 1 base at J, with 12 bases between. The germline CDR1 and CDR2 sequences are SEHNR and FQNEAQ (reference sequence). This CDR3 is 15 amino acids long. In the case of this clone: Its antigen is currently unknown.

Only in-frame clones appear in the TCRdb table, and some are missing; sequencing was by immunoSEQ multiplex PCR. Of around 650,000 clones listed, approximately 96% were seen once; the top ten hold approximately 0.1%. Source material: naive CD8+ T cells sorted from blood. J is TRBJ2-4 and V is TRBV7-9; TRBD1 or TRBD2 may be the D gene (6 bases each). The receptor was derived from a woman aged 25 to 39 in good health. The CDR3 DNA is TGTGCCAGCAGCGGGGGCGGGGCCGCCAAAAACATTCAGTACTTC. Protein: CASSGGGAAKNIQYF.